The TCR beta chain under discussion was sequenced for a study of vaccination and CD4 T cells after COVID-19 (dated by TCRdb to between 2022 and 2023). About the study as a whole: Every convalescent patient had a positive nasal swab PCR test for SARS-CoV-2, with mild disease in 9 or 10 patients and severe disease in one. The convalescent cohort included six males and four females, with two Hispanic individuals, seven Caucasians, two Asians and one multiracial person. Each participant got two doses of either the Pfizer-BioNTech BNT162b2 vaccine (n=8) or the Moderna mRNA-1273 vaccine (n=2). Post-COVID blood samples were collected from convalescent patients a median of around 100 days after diagnosis, with a range of roughly 35 to 180 days. Post-vaccine blood samples were collected a median of about 72 days after the second vaccine dose, ranging from roughly 12 to 250 days. The cultures were stimulated with overlapping spike peptide pools from SARS-CoV-2 and from the common cold coronaviruses HCoV-NL63, HCoV-OC43 and HCoV-229E. In control cultures, a CEFX viral epitope pool was used as positive control, an HIV-1 Nef peptide pool was used as negative control, or no peptide was added. In approximately ten COVID-19 convalescent patients and 4 infection-naive healthy vaccine recipients, the spike-specific CD4+ TCR repertoire before mRNA vaccination was compared with the repertoire after mRNA vaccination.

Libraries were built with PCR. TCR sequencing of DNA from cultured CD4+ T cells used the Oncomine TCR Beta short-read assay at the Johns Hopkins FTIC core. The QIAamp micro DNA kit was used to extract genomic DNA from the cultured CD4+ T cells. Oncomine TCR Beta libraries from cultured CD4+ T cells were pooled with unique dual indexes and sequenced on an Illumina iSeq 100. The original methods were these. Non-productive sequences were filtered out, and CDR3s that did not start with C, did not end with F or W, or were shorter than 7 amino acids were discarded. Antigen-specific clonotypes were identified with the MANAFEST web application by comparing peptide-stimulated wells with reference and other culture wells. For a clone to be called positive, the clone needed an FDR below 0.05, an odds ratio above 5, and a productive frequency above 0.1% in at least two of three replicate wells. Clonotypes that were significantly expanded in both SARS-CoV-2 spike wells and at least one common cold coronavirus spike condition were defined as cross-reactive. Levenshtein distances (stringdist) and unrooted phylogenetic trees (ape) in R version 3.6.1 were used to assess CDR3 homology. Using fastp trimming at Q25 and MiXCR clonotype assembly, TCRdb reanalyzed the public sequencing data and kept in-frame beta chains. Each entry is one CDR3 protein sequence, shown with its most common DNA and genes. TCRdb, not the original authors, processed these V and J calls. Present in this sample are 15,000 or so distinct CDR3 sequences, over 45% of which were seen just once. The ten largest clones represent around 4.6% of the sample.

Study-wide findings and limitations: Among convalescent patients, a median roughly 90% of the SARS-CoV-2-reactive clones seen after vaccination appeared only after vaccination, which suggests priming specific to the vaccine. The median number of SARS-CoV-2-reactive clonotypes rose from around 20 after infection to 35 to 45 after vaccination, but the change was not significant. Nearly all vaccine-specific clones in convalescent patients (304 of 307) were mono-reactive for SARS-CoV-2 spike rather than cross-reactive with common cold coronaviruses. The number of convalescent patients in the study was relatively small, and the study did not examine early timepoints following natural infection.

There are a few counts of this clonotype. Its antigen remains undetermined. Qualities for individual bases were not recorded, and no much larger clone is one base off. The treatment or condition label, read with the paper, signifies: approximately 10-day PBMC culture with coronavirus spike peptide pools or control peptides (ViraFEST assay). The ViraFEST assay was used in the study, in which antigen-specific T cells were expanded with peptide pools and expanded clonotypes were subsequently identified by TCR sequencing. The convalescent patients' positive SARS-CoV-2 PCR tests were from March to December 2020, which was before the Alpha, Beta and Delta variants emerged in the United States. PBMCs were cultured at two million per well in IMDM supplemented with roughly 5.2% human AB serum and about 10 IU/ml IL-2, with approximately 10 ug/ml peptide pools added. Half of the culture medium was replaced with fresh IL-2-containing medium on days 3 and 7. After 10 days of culture, CD4+ T cells were isolated by negative selection with the EasySep CD4+ T cell isolation kit. Ficoll-Paque Plus gradient centrifugation was used to isolate PBMCs from whole blood, and the isolated PBMCs were then either used fresh or cryopreserved at -140C. Each culture condition was generally run in triplicate wells.

Via the germline V gene, CDR1 is SGHVS and CDR2 FNYEAQ. Trimming costs V 1 base and J 5 bases, and their ends lie 9 bases apart. From the cysteine through the phenylalanine, the CDR3 covers 14 amino acids. Only the CDR3 region is kept as DNA, spanning 42 bases read in frame from base 1. The material was CD4+ T cells from blood, cultured in vitro, obtained before SARS-CoV-2 vaccination. This clonotype was sampled from a human donor who had recovered from COVID-19. The V gene is TRBV7-6 and the J gene is TRBJ1-3; no D gene is confidently identified. CDR3 loop: CASSLDGDRNTIYF. The DNA reads as follows: TGTGCCAGCAGCTTAGACGGAGACAGAAACACCATATATTTT. The CDR3 plus the reference TRBV7-6 and TRBJ1-3 genes for the other parts give the full variable domain: GAGVSQSPRYKVTKRGQDVALRCDPISGHVSLYWYRQALGQGPEFLTYFNYEAQQDKSGLPNDRFSAERPEGSISTLTIQRTEQRDSAMYRCASSLDGDRNTIYFGEGSWLTVV.